By share, the clone carrying this TCR beta chain ranks as medium-sized. What it binds is not known. Sorted T cells were CFSE-labeled and cultured 5 days with allogeneic regulatory or mature dendritic cells at 1:10. Data came from immunoSEQ multiplex PCR; TCRdb stores just in-frame clones and leaves some out. Among 12,000 or so clones listed, around three fifths were seen once. The sample comes from a study of regulatory dendritic cells for organ transplantation. Across the study: Regulatory dendritic cells came from monocytes given vitamin D3 and IL-10. On day 6, the dendritic cells were exposed to LPS.

General study points: Among resting subsets, memory CD8+ cells contained the most alloreactive clonotypes.

The sample was naive CD8+ T cells from blood cultured with dendritic cells. The sample's subset: CD45RA+ naive T cells. The sequence derives from a human donor in good health.

The CDR3 DNA sequence: TGTGCCAGCGGGGGACAGGGGAGGACGTTATGGGATCAGCCCCAGCATTTT. It is translated as CASGGQGRTLWDQPQHF. This chain links TRBV2 with TRBJ1-5, with TRBD1 identical over 10 bases. Germline CDR1 SNHLY, CDR2 FYNNEI. The CDR3 sequence is 17 residues long. V lost 8 bases, J lost 5 bases, and 15 bases stayed unmatched.